These T cell receptor beta chains were read from a single sample in a study of blood T cell repertoires in COVID-19. The data were produced by immunoSEQ multiplex PCR, yet TCRdb's version contains in-frame clones alone and is incomplete. Of over 100,000 clones listed, about 89% are singletons. The sequenced material came from peripheral blood. The receptors originated from a human donor in a cohort sampled during active COVID-19. Both conserved end residues are part of each CDR3. The D gene is left open where the match is weak. Size tells how often a clone was seen (once, few, many) or the class of an expanded clone, and some rows leave it out.

>TRBV2|TRBJ1-2|-|many
CASKARDLSRYTF
TGTGCCAGCAAAGCCAGGGATCTTTCTCGCTACACCTTC
>TRBV4-1|TRBJ2-1|TRBD1|-
CASSQDVRDRANNEQFF
TGCGCCAGCAGCCAAGATGTCCGGGACAGGGCTAACAATGAGCAGTTCTTC
>TRBV12-3/TRBV12-4|TRBJ2-3|-|-
CASRSRAGDTQYF
TGTGCCAGCCGAAGCAGGGCGGGGGATACGCAGTATTTT
>TRBV4-1|TRBJ1-1|-|-
CASSQGQTNTEAFF
TGCGCCAGCAGCCAAGGACAGACGAACACTGAAGCTTTCTTT
>TRBV28|TRBJ2-1|-|once
CASSFLGQKAYNEQFF
TGTGCCAGCAGTTTTTTGGGCCAGAAGGCTTACAATGAGCAGTTCTTC
>TRBV7-2|TRBJ2-5|-|-
CASRLDSQETQYF
TGTGCCAGCAGGTTGGACAGTCAAGAGACCCAGTACTTC
>TRBV5-1|TRBJ1-1|-|-
CASSRGSGETEAFF
TGCGCCAGCAGCCGAGGGTCTGGCGAAACTGAAGCTTTCTTT
>TRBV28|TRBJ2-1|TRBD1|-
CASSFLGLGQGAVGQFF
TGTGCCAGCAGTTTTCTCGGTTTGGGACAGGGGGCGGTCGGGCAGTTCTTC
>TRBV7-9|TRBJ1-4|TRBD1|-
CASRRGQGLEKLFF
TGTGCCAGCCGCCGGGGACAGGGGTTGGAAAAACTGTTTTTT
>TRBV6-2/TRBV6-3|TRBJ2-7|TRBD2|few
CASSPPSGATYEQYF
TGTGCCAGCAGTCCCCCTAGCGGGGCCACCTACGAGCAGTACTTC
>TRBV6-2/TRBV6-3|TRBJ2-3|TRBD2|-
CASSYLAGGPTDTQYF
TGTGCCAGCAGTTACTTAGCGGGGGGACCCACAGATACGCAGTATTTT
>TRBV19|TRBJ2-1|-|-
CASSQYNEQFF
TGTGCCAGTAGTCAATACAATGAGCAGTTCTTC
>TRBV14|TRBJ1-1|-|-
CASSHTSTTEAFF
TGTGCCAGCAGCCATACGAGTACCACTGAAGCTTTCTTT
>TRBV7-3|TRBJ2-6|-|few
CASSPRTGANVLTF
TGTGCCAGCAGCCCCAGGACTGGGGCCAACGTCCTGACTTTC
>TRBV7-9|TRBJ2-1|TRBD2|-
CASSLLPAGTSAYNEQFF
TGTGCCAGCAGCTTACTCCCGGCCGGGACTAGCGCATACAATGAGCAGTTCTTC
>TRBV4-3|TRBJ2-7|-|few
CASSQDWASSYEQYF
TGCGCCAGCAGCCAAGATTGGGCCAGCTCCTACGAGCAGTACTTC
>TRBV7-9|TRBJ1-2|-|-
CASSLPRAPSAYGYTF
TGTGCCAGCAGCTTACCCAGGGCCCCCTCCGCCTATGGCTACACCTTC
>TRBV2|TRBJ1-5|-|-
CASRDSNQPQHF
TGTGCCAGCAGGGACAGTAATCAGCCCCAGCATTTT
>TRBV7-9|TRBJ2-5|TRBD2|few
CASSLMTSGGIETQYF
TGTGCCAGCAGCCTAATGACTAGCGGGGGGATCGAGACCCAGTACTTC
>TRBV7-2|TRBJ1-2|TRBD1|-
CASSFSAVPGQGFYGYTF
TGTGCCAGCAGCTTTTCGGCCGTTCCGGGACAGGGTTTTTATGGCTACACCTTC
>TRBV27|TRBJ2-1|TRBD2|-
CASSQMSSGGYNEQFF
TGTGCCAGCAGCCAGATGTCAAGCGGGGGTTACAATGAGCAGTTCTTC
>TRBV7-6|TRBJ2-7|TRBD2|-
CASSSSSGGSSYEQYF
TGTGCCAGCAGCTCCAGTAGCGGGGGGTCCTCCTACGAGCAGTACTTC
>TRBV7-9|TRBJ1-2|-|-
CASSLASGPLNYGYTF
TGTGCCAGCAGCTTAGCTAGCGGACCGCTTAACTATGGCTACACCTTC
>TRBV7-9|TRBJ2-4|TRBD2|-
CASSQVAGGPGSKNIQYF
TGTGCCAGCAGCCAGGTAGCGGGAGGGCCGGGGTCCAAAAACATTCAGTACTTC
>TRBV18|TRBJ2-3|-|-
CASSGQNTDTQYF
TGTGCCAGCTCAGGACAGAACACGGATACGCAGTATTTT
>TRBV5-5|TRBJ1-2|-|-
CASSLGTLRGYGYTF
TGTGCCAGCAGCTTGGGAACACTGCGCGGCTATGGCTACACCTTC
>TRBV7-9|TRBJ2-7|-|-
CASSRRLFSGEQYF
TGTGCCAGCAGCCGACGACTCTTCTCAGGGGAGCAGTACTTC
>TRBV10-3|TRBJ1-3|-|-
CAISEGRSGNTIYF
TGTGCCATCAGCGAAGGGAGATCTGGAAACACCATATATTTT
>TRBV10-3|TRBJ2-1|TRBD1|-
CAIRPTGTAYNEQFF
TGTGCCATCCGCCCGACCGGGACAGCATACAATGAGCAGTTCTTC
>TRBV28|TRBJ2-7|-|-
CASLRDTAYEQYF
TGTGCCAGCCTGAGGGACACCGCCTACGAGCAGTACTTC
>TRBV21-1|TRBJ2-1|-|-
CASSNRPGGSRVLLF
TGTGCCAGCAGCAATCGTCCAGGGGGTTCTCGAGTTCTCCTCTTC
>TRBV7-8|TRBJ1-4|-|-
CASSLIATATNEKLFF
TGTGCCAGCAGCTTAATTGCGACAGCAACTAATGAAAAACTGTTTTTT
>TRBV15|TRBJ1-2|TRBD1|-
CATSAAQGRLGYTF
TGTGCCACCAGCGCCGCACAGGGGAGGCTCGGCTACACCTTC
>TRBV28|TRBJ2-7|TRBD2|-
CASSFSSGGQYEQYF
TGTGCCAGCAGTTTTTCTAGCGGGGGGCAATACGAGCAGTACTTC
>TRBV10-3|TRBJ2-2|-|-
CAISESTAPNTGELFF
TGTGCCATCAGTGAGTCGACTGCCCCGAACACCGGGGAGCTGTTTTTT
>TRBV19|TRBJ1-6|-|-
CASSIRGLNSPLHF
TGTGCCAGTAGTATAAGGGGTTTGAATTCACCCCTCCACTTT
>TRBV21-1|TRBJ1-4|-|-
CASSSVPNEKLFF
TGTGCCAGCAGCTCAGTTCCTAATGAAAAACTGTTTTTT
>TRBV6-5|TRBJ2-7|TRBD1|-
CASSPGQGMYEQYF
TGTGCCAGCAGTCCGGGACAGGGGATGTACGAGCAGTACTTC
>TRBV24-1|TRBJ1-1|TRBD1|-
CATSERTGRRAFF
TGTGCCACCAGTGAGCGGACAGGCCGGCGGGCTTTCTTT
>TRBV7-8|TRBJ2-1|TRBD2|-
CASSPQRGSSYNEQFF
TGTGCCAGCAGCCCTCAGCGGGGGAGCTCCTACAATGAGCAGTTCTTC
>TRBV6-1|TRBJ2-2|-|-
CASSEGAGGWGNTGELFF
TGTGCCAGCAGTGAAGGGGCCGGAGGGTGGGGGAACACCGGGGAGCTGTTTTTT
>TRBV12-3/TRBV12-4|TRBJ1-6|-|-
CASSYTENSPLHF
TGTGCCAGCAGTTACACAGAAAATTCACCCCTCCACTTT
>TRBV4-3|TRBJ1-3|TRBD1|-
CASSPSLTGHGNTIYF
TGCGCCAGCAGCCCCAGCCTGACAGGGCATGGAAACACCATATATTTT
>TRBV28|TRBJ2-5|-|-
CASSFNSRETQYF
TGTGCCAGCAGTTTTAACAGCCGAGAGACCCAGTACTTC
>TRBV25-1|TRBJ1-3|-|-
CASSDGGWGNTIYF
TGTGCCAGCAGTGACGGAGGTTGGGGAAACACCATATATTTT
>TRBV10-3|TRBJ1-2|-|-
CAISVGHSDGYTF
TGTGCCATCAGTGTTGGACACTCGGATGGCTACACCTTC
>TRBV28|TRBJ2-2|-|-
CASLSILAANTHKNTGELFF
TGTGCCAGCCTGAGCATTTTAGCGGCAAATACACACAAAAACACCGGGGAGCTGTTTTTT
>TRBV7-2|TRBJ2-2|TRBD2|-
CASSPTRGAHGELFF
TGTGCCAGCAGCCCCACGCGGGGGGCCCACGGGGAGCTGTTTTTT
>TRBV7-9|TRBJ2-7|-|once
CASSLEDSSYEQYF
TGTGCCAGCAGCTTAGAGGACAGCTCCTACGAGCAGTACTTC
>TRBV7-8|TRBJ2-7|TRBD2|-
CASTRTSGSYEQYF
TGTGCCAGCACGCGGACTAGCGGCTCCTACGAGCAGTACTTC
>TRBV7-2|TRBJ2-1|TRBD2|-
CASSRTSGVRKDEQFF
TGTGCCAGCAGTCGGACTAGCGGGGTAAGAAAGGATGAGCAGTTCTTC
>TRBV27|TRBJ1-2|-|-
CASSFGQGSGNFYGYTF
TGTGCCAGCAGTTTCGGGCAGGGGAGCGGCAATTTCTATGGCTACACCTTC
>TRBV6-4|TRBJ2-3|TRBD2|-
CASSELSSGPTDTQYF
TGTGCCAGCAGTGAGCTGTCTAGCGGGCCCACAGATACGCAGTATTTT
>TRBV6-7|TRBJ2-3|TRBD2|-
CASSYHRLAGDVFTDTQYF
TGTGCCAGCAGTTACCACCGACTAGCGGGAGATGTTTTCACAGATACGCAGTATTTT
>TRBV28|TRBJ2-4|-|-
CASSPPGRGRLAKNIQYF
TGTGCCAGCAGTCCCCCCGGCCGAGGGAGGCTAGCCAAAAACATTCAGTACTTC